The subject of this entry is one T cell receptor beta chain. No antigen is known for it. TCRdb reprocessed the 5' RACE reads via MiXCR and lists one record per CDR3 protein. This table has about 520,000 distinct CDR3 sequences, approximately 22% appearing once. This specimen belongs to a study of identical twins. Whole-study findings and limits: Researchers caution that invariant MAIT and iNKT cells could partly confound zero-insertion analyses.

The germline V gene encodes CDR1 DFQATT and CDR2 SNEGSKA (reference sequence). There are 14 residues in the CDR3. V lost 2 bases and J 5 bases, leaving 12 bases between the germline ends. The same sample was also used in a study of T cells expressing NK-cell markers. According to that study: Eight donors were sequenced, of whom seven were HCMV-seropositive, while the remaining one was HCMV-seronegative. For a handful of donors, these clonotypes were likewise the leading ones in the CD3+CD56-NKG2C+ fraction.

This TCR was recovered from a woman aged 18 to 35 in good health. Sequencing input: CD4+ T cells sorted from blood. The J gene is TRBJ2-2, the V gene TRBV20-1; D is uncertain. The CDR3 region is CSARSPVATGELFF. The CDR3 nucleotides are TGCAGTGCTAGAAGCCCGGTCGCGACCGGGGAGCTGTTTTTT.